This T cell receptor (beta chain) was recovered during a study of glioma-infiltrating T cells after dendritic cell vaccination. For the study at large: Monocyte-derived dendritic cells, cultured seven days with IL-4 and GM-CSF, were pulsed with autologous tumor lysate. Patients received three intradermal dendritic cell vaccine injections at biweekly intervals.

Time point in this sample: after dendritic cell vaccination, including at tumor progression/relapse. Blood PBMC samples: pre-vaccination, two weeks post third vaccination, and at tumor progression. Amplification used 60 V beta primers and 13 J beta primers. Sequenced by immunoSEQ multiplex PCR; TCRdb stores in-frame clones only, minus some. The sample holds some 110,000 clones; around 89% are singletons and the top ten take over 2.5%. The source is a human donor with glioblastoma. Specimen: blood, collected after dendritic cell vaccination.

CDR3: CASSLYRQGEGEQYF. DNA for the CDR3: TGTGCCAGCAGCCTGTACAGACAGGGAGAAGGGGAGCAGTACTTC. This rearrangement joins TRBV7-6 to TRBJ2-7; 7 bases agree with TRBD1. Germline V lookup: CDR1 SGHVS, CDR2 FNYEAQ. The CDR3 totals 15 residues. J gave up 7 bases and V 5 bases, and 14 bases lay outside the gene matches.